What follows is one T cell receptor beta chain and its context. The target antigen is unknown. Assay used: immunoSEQ multiplex PCR; TCRdb lists only in-frame clones, some missing. The table lists some 13,000 clones, 85% to 90% of them singletons. This specimen belongs to a study of T cells in narcolepsy. Study-level information: Healthy controls were enrolled alongside patients with narcolepsy type 1 or type 2. Study results and limitations: Healthy controls reportedly lacked the autoreactive clonotypes serially found in patients' blood. HCRT-specific and TRIB2-specific autoreactive clonotypes appeared among same-patient CSF and blood CD4+ clonotypes.

Germline CDR1 is SGHRS and CDR2 is YFSETQ. Germline trimming cut 4 bases from V and 5 bases from J; bases unmatched to any gene: 1. CDR3 length: 13 amino acids. The source of this sequence is a human donor with narcolepsy. The chain links TRBV5-1 to TRBJ2-2, with 8 bases that match TRBD2. Sequencing was done on a sample of CD45RA- memory CD4+ T cells from PBMCs. CDR3 coding DNA: TGCGCCAGCAGCACGGGAGGGACCGGGGAGCTGTTTTTT. Protein sequence: CASSTGGTGELFF.